Each of the 16 T cell receptor beta chains below was sequenced from the same sample in a study of T cell repertoires in cytomegalovirus infection. Antigen specificity for these receptors is unknown. Each CDR3 protein is one row after TCRdb ran MiXCR on the reads. The table lists some 350,000 distinct CDR3 sequences, about 32% of them singletons. This specimen was cultured PBMCs, taken from culture after CMV antigen stimulation. The origin of the receptors is a human donor in good health (CMV status not recorded). Some clones in this sample may be carry-over from other donors' samples.

This clonotype was observed a handful of times. The chain is built from TRBV6-5 and TRBJ1-3; no reliable D call. CDR3 length equals 15 residues. The V end lost 2 bases, the J end lost 0 bases, and 8 bases lay between the germline ends. Germline lookup yields CDR1 MNHEY and CDR2 SVGAGI. DNA for the CDR3: TGTGCCAGCAGTTACCAGGAAAGCTCTGGAAACACCATATATTTT. This codes for CASSYQESSGNTIYF.

The J gene is TRBJ1-2, the V gene TRBV7-2; D is undetermined. The germline V and J ends were trimmed by 5 bases and 0 bases, with 13 bases remaining between them. The CDR3 is 15 residues long. The germline V gene has CDR1 SGHTA and CDR2 FQGNSA. CDR3 DNA: TGTGCCAGCAGCATACTTGAAACTTCTAACTATGGCTACACCTTC. Protein sequence: CASSILETSNYGYTF.

The chain is built from TRBV28 and TRBJ2-2; 9 positions agree with TRBD1. The CDR3 sequence is 15 residues long. Germline values: CDR1 MDHEN, CDR2 SYDVKM. The ends lost 8 bases at V and 3 bases at J; junction bases unmatched: 7. The CDR3 spells CASRDRVPYTGELFF. The DNA for the CDR3 is TGTGCCAGCCGGGACAGGGTCCCCTACACCGGGGAGCTGTTTTTT.

This clonotype has at least ten counts. The genes are TRBV7-2 and TRBJ2-1; 8 positions agree with TRBD2. V lost 5 bases, J lost 3 bases, and 21 bases stayed unmatched. Looked up from germline, CDR1 is SGHTA and CDR2 is FQGNSA. The CDR3 is 20 residues long. This chain's CDR3 is CASSRPVTNRLALNYNEQFF. In nucleotides, the CDR3 is TGTGCCAGCAGCAGGCCAGTGACAAACAGACTAGCGCTTAACTACAATGAGCAGTTCTTC.

The V and J genes are TRBV19 and TRBJ2-7, with 9 nucleotides matching TRBD2. V dropped 6 bases and J dropped 1; count of bases not matched to a gene: 4. CDR3 length: 14 residues. Germline V gene data show CDR1 as LNHDA and CDR2 as SQIVND (reference sequence). CDR3 residues: CASRSAGGSYEQYF. CDR3 bases: TGTGCCAGTAGGTCCGCGGGGGGGTCCTACGAGCAGTACTTC.

The V call is TRBV7-2, the J call TRBJ2-5; D might be TRBD2 (5 bases). V dropped 2 bases and J dropped 0 bases, with 10 bases sitting between them. The CDR3 totals 15 residues. CDR1 and CDR2 from the germline V gene are SGHTA and FQGNSA. The DNA for the CDR3 is TGTGCCAGCAGCTTAACACGGGATAACCAAGAGACCCAGTACTTC. Amino acid sequence: CASSLTRDNQETQYF.

The chain is built from TRBV5-3 and TRBJ1-3; D perhaps matches TRBD1 (5 bases). TRBV5-3 is noted as an ORF with a role that remains uncertain. This CDR3 is 15 amino acids long. The V and J ends lost 8 bases and 4 bases respectively, with 19 bases between them. The CDR3 loop is CASQNSGEAGNTIYF. The DNA of the CDR3 is TGTGCCAGCCAGAACTCGGGGGAGGCAGGAAACACCATATATTTT.

The chain joins TRBV7-3 to TRBJ2-7, with 11 positions matching TRBD2. CDR3 length: 16 residues. Unmatched junction bases numbered 10, after V lost 5 bases and J lost 4 bases. Germline V CDR1 and CDR2: SGHTA, FQGTGA. The CDR3: CASSLLGTSGSYEQYF. The CDR3 bases are TGTGCCAGCAGCCTCCTCGGGACTAGCGGCTCATACGAGCAGTACTTC.

This clonotype appeared many times. The V gene is TRBV7-2, the J gene TRBJ1-6; D gene uncertain. CDR3 length: 12 amino acids. V was clipped by 2 bases and J by 8 bases, with 4 bases between them. The germline gives CDR1 SGHTA, CDR2 FQGNSA. The CDR3 DNA is TGTGCCAGCAGCTTACAGTATTCACCCCTCCACTTT. Encoded protein: CASSLQYSPLHF.

The chain carries TRBV29-1 and TRBJ1-1; no clear D. Germline-derived CDR1 and CDR2 are SQVTM and ANQGSEA. V was pared by 4 bases and J by 7 bases, with 19 bases between. The CDR3 sequence is 14 residues long. CDR3 bases: TGCAGCGTTGCTTCCCCTGATCGGGTAGGTGAAGCTTTCTTT. Its translation is CSVASPDRVGEAFF.

This chain links TRBV9 with TRBJ2-1; possibly TRBD2 for D (5 bases). Germline assignment: CDR1 SGDLS and CDR2 YYNGEE. The ends were cut back, 4 bases at V and 5 bases at J, with 19 bases in the middle. The CDR3 runs to 16 residues. The CDR3 loop reads CASSPKGEMLNNEQFF. The CDR3 coding sequence is TGTGCCAGCAGCCCGAAGGGAGAAATGCTAAACAATGAGCAGTTCTTC.

This chain uses TRBV24-1 with TRBJ2-1; 14 bases match TRBD2. Germline loops: CDR1 KGHDR, CDR2 SFDVKD. J gave up 9 bases and V 2 bases, and 5 bases lay outside the gene matches. This CDR3 has 16 residues. DNA of the CDR3: TGTGCCACCAGTGATTCGCCGGGACTAGCGGGAGTTGAGCAGTTCTTC. This codes for CATSDSPGLAGVEQFF.

This clonotype was counted a few times. V gene TRBV4-3 combines with J gene TRBJ1-2; TRBD1 matches 8 bases. Germline V gives CDR1 LGHNA, CDR2 YSLEER. The CDR3 has 16 amino acids. With 0 bases clipped from V and 4 bases from J, the junction kept 7 bases outside the gene matches. Here the CDR3 DNA reads TGCGCCAGCAGCCAAGATTGGACAGGGACTATCTATGGCTACACCTTC. This codes for CASSQDWTGTIYGYTF.

The chain uses TRBV5-5 and TRBJ2-7; D may match TRBD1 or TRBD2 (6 bases each). The germline V gene encodes CDR1 SGHKS and CDR2 YYEKEE (reference sequence). This CDR3 has 14 residues. Between the trimmed V and J ends, which lost 0 bases and 5 bases, there was a span of 12 bases. The CDR3 DNA sequence: TGTGCCAGCAGCTTGGCGGGGGCAGCGGACGAGCAGTACTTC. This codes for CASSLAGAADEQYF.

As DNA, the CDR3 is TGTGCCAGCAAAAGACTGACAGGGGAAAACACTGAAGCTTTCTTT. Amino acid sequence: CASKRLTGENTEAFF. This chain joins TRBV6-6 and TRBJ1-1; 8 bases agree with TRBD1. The CDR3 contains 15 residues. Trimming cost V 7 bases and J 2 bases; bases outside gene matches: 9. Germline V gene data show CDR1 as MNHNY and CDR2 as SVGAGI (reference sequence).

The chain carries TRBV27 and TRBJ1-6, with unresolved D. Per the germline V gene, CDR1 is MNHEY and CDR2 is SMNVEV (reference sequence). The V end was cut by 5 bases, the J end by 13 bases, with 15 bases between. The CDR3 consists of 13 residues. The DNA of the CDR3 is TGTGCCAGCAGTCCCACGGTGGCTCGTCCCCTCCACTTT. Its protein is CASSPTVARPLHF.